The 11 T cell receptor beta chains listed next were all sequenced from one sample in a study of blood T cell repertoires in COVID-19. The method was immunoSEQ multiplex PCR; TCRdb's version includes in-frame clones alone and lacks a portion of them. The table includes some 380,000 clones, over 75% detected once. Sequenced material: PBMCs or T cells enriched from blood (not recorded which). These receptor sequences come from a man aged 25-45 years who had recovered from COVID-19.

The genes are TRBV3-1 (or the pseudogene TRBV3-2) and TRBJ1-2; 7 bases agree with TRBD1. The J segment lost 5 bases and the V segment lost 0 bases, leaving 6 bases of the junction unmatched. CDR1 is LGHDT and CDR2 is YNNKEL in the germline V gene (reference sequence). CDR3 length equals 15 residues. The CDR3 DNA is TGTGCCAGCAGCCAAGATTTCTCACAGGGGTATGGCTACACCTTC. Amino acids: CASSQDFSQGYGYTF.

This chain uses TRBV7-2 with TRBJ2-5; 9 bases agree with TRBD2. Per germline, CDR1 SGHTA and CDR2 FQGNSA. Losses at the gene ends were 7 bases for V and 9 bases for J; bases not matched to a gene: 12. CDR3 size: 14 residues. This CDR3 reads CASIPGLAGLPQYF. The CDR3, as DNA: TGTGCCAGCATCCCGGGACTAGCCGGACTACCCCAGTACTTC.

V usage is TRBV18 and J usage is TRBJ2-2; 9 positions agree with TRBD1. The CDR3 runs to 16 residues. Trimming took 6 bases from V and 4 from J; bases not matched to a gene: 9. The germline gives CDR1 KGHSH, CDR2 LQKENI. The CDR3 protein is CASSPGQGFGTGELFF. The CDR3 DNA sequence: TGTGCCAGCTCGCCGGGACAGGGATTCGGCACCGGGGAGCTGTTTTTT.

The rearrangement uses TRBV10-3 and TRBJ1-1; D remains unclear. CDR3 length: 14 amino acids. With 2 bases removed from V and 1 base from J, the gap between germline ends came to 8 bases. Germline CDR1 is ENHRY and CDR2 is SYGVKD. The CDR3, as DNA: TGTGCCATCAGTGAGACGGGTTCGAACACTGAAGCTTTCTTT. Its protein product is CAISETGSNTEAFF.

The chain recombines TRBV7-6 with TRBJ1-4; D gene uncertain. This CDR3 contains 14 residues. The germline V and J ends were trimmed by 1 base and 3 bases, with 6 bases remaining between them. Germline assignment: CDR1 SGHVS and CDR2 FNYEAQ. In DNA form, the CDR3 reads TGTGCCAGCAGCTTAGTTGAGGCTAATGAAAAACTGTTTTTT. Amino acids: CASSLVEANEKLFF.

This clone occurred a few times. This rearrangement joins TRBV7-9 to TRBJ2-2; D may be TRBD2 (5 bases). The CDR3 contains 12 residues. Germline V CDR1 and CDR2: SEHNR, FQNEAQ (reference sequence). V shed 5 bases and J shed 6 bases, with 7 bases lying between them. As DNA, the CDR3 is TGTGCCAGCAGCCCCGGGGCCGGGGAGCTGTTTTTT. Its protein product is CASSPGAGELFF.

This chain uses TRBV25-1 with TRBJ1-3; D remains ambiguous. The germline V and J ends were trimmed by 3 bases and 4 bases, with 7 bases remaining between them. The CDR3 runs to 13 residues. Germline loops: CDR1 MGHDK, CDR2 SYGVNS. CDR3 residues: CASSDFGGNTIYF. Written as DNA, the CDR3 is TGTGCCAGCAGTGATTTTGGCGGAAACACCATATATTTT.

The chain couples TRBV30 to TRBJ1-1; no clear D. Germline assignment: CDR1 GTSNPN and CDR2 SVGIG (reference sequence). Trimming left V 4 bases short and J 0 bases short, with 6 bases between. The CDR3 is made up of 12 amino acids. This chain's CDR3 is CAWNSLNTEAFF. CDR3 sequence (DNA): TGTGCCTGGAACAGCTTGAACACTGAAGCTTTCTTT.

V and J are TRBV11-3 and TRBJ1-2; 7 nucleotides line up with TRBD1. This CDR3 is built from 13 residues. Germline assignment: CDR1 SGHNT and CDR2 YENEEA. After removal of 5 bases from V and 6 bases from J, the junction contained 6 bases not matched to a gene. As DNA, the CDR3 is TGTGCCAGCAGCGGCCAGGGGGGCGATGGCTACACCTTC. This encodes CASSGQGGDGYTF.

The table lists this clone with a few counts. The V gene is TRBV6-2 or TRBV6-3, the J gene TRBJ2-7; D is unresolved. The CDR3 is made up of 13 amino acids. The germline V gene has CDR1 MNHEY and CDR2 SVGEGT. The V end was cut by 4 bases, the J end by 1 base, with 8 bases between. CDR3 in DNA: TGTGCCAGCAGTTCTCGGGTGTCCTACGAGCAGTACTTC. Translating gives CASSSRVSYEQYF.

The J gene is TRBJ1-4, the V gene TRBV19, with a possible D match to TRBD1 (5 bases). With 7 bases removed from V and 7 bases from J, the gap between germline ends came to 10 bases. This CDR3 is 12 amino acids long. Germline-derived CDR1 and CDR2 are LNHDA and SQIVND (reference sequence). The CDR3 region is CASTGGFEKLFF. In DNA form, the CDR3 reads TGTGCCAGTACGGGGGGGTTTGAAAAACTGTTTTTT.